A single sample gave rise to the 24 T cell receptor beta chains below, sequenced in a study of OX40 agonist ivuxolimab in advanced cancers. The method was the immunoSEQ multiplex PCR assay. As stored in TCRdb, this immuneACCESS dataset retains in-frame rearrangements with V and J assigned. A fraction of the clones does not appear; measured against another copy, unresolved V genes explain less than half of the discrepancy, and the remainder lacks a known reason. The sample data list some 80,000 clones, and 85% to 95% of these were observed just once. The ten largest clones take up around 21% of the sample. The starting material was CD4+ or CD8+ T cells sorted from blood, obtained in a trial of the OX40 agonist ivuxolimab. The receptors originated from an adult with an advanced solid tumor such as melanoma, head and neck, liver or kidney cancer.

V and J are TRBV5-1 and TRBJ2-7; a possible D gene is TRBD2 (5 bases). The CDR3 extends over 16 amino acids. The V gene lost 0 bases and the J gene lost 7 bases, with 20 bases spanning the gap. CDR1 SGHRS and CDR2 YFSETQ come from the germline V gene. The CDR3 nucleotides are TGCGCCAGCAGCTTGGGCAGCGGACTCACGACGGGAGAGCAGTACTTC. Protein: CASSLGSGLTTGEQYF.

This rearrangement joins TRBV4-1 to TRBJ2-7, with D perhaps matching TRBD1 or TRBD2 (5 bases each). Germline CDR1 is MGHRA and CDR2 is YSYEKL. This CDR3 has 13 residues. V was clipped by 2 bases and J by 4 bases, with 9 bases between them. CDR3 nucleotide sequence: TGCGCCAGCAGCCAATTTGAGGGGTACGAGCAGTACTTC. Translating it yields CASSQFEGYEQYF.

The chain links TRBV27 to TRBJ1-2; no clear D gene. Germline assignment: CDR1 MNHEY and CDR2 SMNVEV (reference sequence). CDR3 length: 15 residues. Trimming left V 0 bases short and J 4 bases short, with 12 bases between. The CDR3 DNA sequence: TGTGCCAGCAGTTTATCGGCGGCCGGTGGCTATGGCTACACCTTC. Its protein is CASSLSAAGGYGYTF.

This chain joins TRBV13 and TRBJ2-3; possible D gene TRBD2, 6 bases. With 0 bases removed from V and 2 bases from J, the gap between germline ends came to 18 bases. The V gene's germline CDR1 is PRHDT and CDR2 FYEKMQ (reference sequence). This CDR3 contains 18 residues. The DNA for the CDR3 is TGTGCCAGCAGCTTAGGCGGCGGAGGAGCGGGCTACACAGATACGCAGTATTTT. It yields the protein CASSLGGGGAGYTDTQYF.

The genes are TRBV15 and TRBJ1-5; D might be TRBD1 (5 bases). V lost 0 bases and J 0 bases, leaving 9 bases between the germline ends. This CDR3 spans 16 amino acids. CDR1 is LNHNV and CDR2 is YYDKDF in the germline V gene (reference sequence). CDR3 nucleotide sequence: TGTGCCACCAGCAGAGAAGGGGATTATAGCAATCAGCCCCAGCATTTT. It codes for CATSREGDYSNQPQHF. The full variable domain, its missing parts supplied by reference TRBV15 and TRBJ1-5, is DAMVIQNPRYQVTQFGKPVTLSCSQTLNHNVMYWYQQKSSQAPKLLFHYYDKDFNNEADTPDNFQSRRPNTSFCFLDIRSPGLGDTAMYLCATSREGDYSNQPQHFGDGTRLSIL.

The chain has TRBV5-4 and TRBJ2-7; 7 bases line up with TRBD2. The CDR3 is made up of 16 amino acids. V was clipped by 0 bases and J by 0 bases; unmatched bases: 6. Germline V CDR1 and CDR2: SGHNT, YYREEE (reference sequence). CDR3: CASSLDPRGFSYEQYF. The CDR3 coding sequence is TGTGCCAGCAGCTTGGATCCGCGGGGGTTCTCCTACGAGCAGTACTTC.

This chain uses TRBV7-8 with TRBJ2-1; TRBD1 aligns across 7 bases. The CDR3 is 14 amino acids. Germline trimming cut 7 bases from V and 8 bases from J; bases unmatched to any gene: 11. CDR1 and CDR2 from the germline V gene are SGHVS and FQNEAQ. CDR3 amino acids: CASTIDRVWDEQFF. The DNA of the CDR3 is TGTGCCAGCACTATAGACAGGGTTTGGGATGAGCAGTTCTTC.

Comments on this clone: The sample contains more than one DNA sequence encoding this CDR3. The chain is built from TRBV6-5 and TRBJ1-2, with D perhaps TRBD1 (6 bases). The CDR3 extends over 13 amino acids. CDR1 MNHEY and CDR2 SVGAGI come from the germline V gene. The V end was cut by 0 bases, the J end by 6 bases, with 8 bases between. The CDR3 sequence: CASSYSGGDGYTF. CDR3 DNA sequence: TGTGCCAGCAGTTACTCGGGGGGCGATGGCTACACCTTC.

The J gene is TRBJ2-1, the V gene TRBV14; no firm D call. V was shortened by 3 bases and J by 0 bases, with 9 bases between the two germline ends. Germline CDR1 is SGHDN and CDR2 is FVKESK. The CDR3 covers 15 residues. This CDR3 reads CASSHLRSSYNEQFF. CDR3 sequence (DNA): TGTGCCAGCAGCCACCTGCGTAGCTCCTACAATGAGCAGTTCTTC.

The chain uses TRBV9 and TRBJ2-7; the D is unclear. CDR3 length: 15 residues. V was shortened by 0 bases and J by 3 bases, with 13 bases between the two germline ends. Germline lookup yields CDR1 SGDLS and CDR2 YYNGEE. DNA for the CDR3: TGTGCCAGCAGCGTAGACGGGTTGCCGGACTACGAGCAGTACTTC. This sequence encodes CASSVDGLPDYEQYF.

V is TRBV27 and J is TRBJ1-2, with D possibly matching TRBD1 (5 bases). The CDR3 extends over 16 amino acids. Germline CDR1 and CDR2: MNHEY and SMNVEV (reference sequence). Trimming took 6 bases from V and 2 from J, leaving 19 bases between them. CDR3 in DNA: TGTGCCAGCAGGCCGGGGCCGGGCGGCGGAAACTATGGCTACACCTTC. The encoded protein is CASRPGPGGGNYGYTF.

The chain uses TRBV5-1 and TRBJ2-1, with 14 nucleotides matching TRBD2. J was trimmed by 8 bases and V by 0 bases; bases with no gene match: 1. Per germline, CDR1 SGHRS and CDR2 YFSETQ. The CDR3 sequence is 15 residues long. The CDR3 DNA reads TGCGCCAGCAGCTTGGGACTAGCGGGGGGGTATGAGCAGTTCTTC. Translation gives CASSLGLAGGYEQFF.

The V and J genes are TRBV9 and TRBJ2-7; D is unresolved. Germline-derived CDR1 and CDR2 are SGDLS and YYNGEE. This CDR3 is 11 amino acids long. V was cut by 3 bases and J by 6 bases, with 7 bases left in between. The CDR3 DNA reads TGTGCCAGCAGCGGGGTAGGCGAGCAGTACTTC. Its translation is CASSGVGEQYF.

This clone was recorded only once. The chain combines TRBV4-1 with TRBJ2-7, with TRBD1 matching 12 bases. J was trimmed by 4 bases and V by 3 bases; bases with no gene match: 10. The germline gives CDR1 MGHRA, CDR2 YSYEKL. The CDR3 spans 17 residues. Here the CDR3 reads CASSHPGTGGVLYEQYF. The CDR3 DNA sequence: TGCGCCAGCAGCCACCCCGGGACAGGGGGCGTTCTATACGAGCAGTACTTC.

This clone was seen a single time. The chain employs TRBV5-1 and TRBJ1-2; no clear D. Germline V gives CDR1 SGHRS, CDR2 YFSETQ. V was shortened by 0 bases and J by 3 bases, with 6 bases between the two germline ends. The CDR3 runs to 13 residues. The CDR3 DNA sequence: TGCGCCAGCAGCTTGGATCCGGACTATGGCTACACCTTC. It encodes CASSLDPDYGYTF.

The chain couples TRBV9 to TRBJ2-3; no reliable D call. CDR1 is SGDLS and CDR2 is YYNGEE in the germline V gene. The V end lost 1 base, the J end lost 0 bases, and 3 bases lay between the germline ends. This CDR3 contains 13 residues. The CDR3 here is CASSVISTDTQYF. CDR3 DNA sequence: TGTGCCAGCAGCGTAATTAGCACAGATACGCAGTATTTT.

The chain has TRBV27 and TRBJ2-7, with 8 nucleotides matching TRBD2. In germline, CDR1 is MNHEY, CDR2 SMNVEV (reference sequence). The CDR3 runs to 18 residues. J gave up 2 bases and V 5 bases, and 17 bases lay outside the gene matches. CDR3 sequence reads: CASSRPPHSGTRAYEQYF. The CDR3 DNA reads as TGTGCCAGCAGTCGCCCCCCACATTCCGGGACTAGAGCCTACGAGCAGTACTTC.

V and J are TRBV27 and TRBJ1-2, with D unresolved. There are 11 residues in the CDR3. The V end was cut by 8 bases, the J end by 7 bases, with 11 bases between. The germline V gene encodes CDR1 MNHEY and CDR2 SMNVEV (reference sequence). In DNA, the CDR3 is TGTGCCAGCCTTGGATGGGCTGGCTACACCTTC. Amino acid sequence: CASLGWAGYTF.

The CDR3 is CASSVTSGGDTQYF. CDR3 coding DNA: TGTGCCAGCAGTGTGACTAGCGGGGGGGATACGCAGTATTTT. The chain uses TRBV2 and TRBJ2-3; 13 bases map to TRBD2. Germline V gives CDR1 SNHLY, CDR2 FYNNEI. The V gene end was trimmed by 4 bases and the J gene end by 6 bases; junction bases not matched to a gene: 1. The CDR3 spans 14 residues.

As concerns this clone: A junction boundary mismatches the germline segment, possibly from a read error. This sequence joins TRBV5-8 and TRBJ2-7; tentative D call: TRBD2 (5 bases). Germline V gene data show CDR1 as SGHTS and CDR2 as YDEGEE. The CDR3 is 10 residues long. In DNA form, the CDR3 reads TGTGCCAGCAGCTTACTAGGTGGACACTTC. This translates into CASSLLGGHF. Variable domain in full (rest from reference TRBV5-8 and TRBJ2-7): EAGVTQSPTHLIKTRGQQATLRCSPISGHTSVYWYQQALGLGLQFLLWYDEGEERNRGNFPPRFSGRQFPNYSSELNVNALELEDSALYLCASSLLGGHFGPGTRLTVT.

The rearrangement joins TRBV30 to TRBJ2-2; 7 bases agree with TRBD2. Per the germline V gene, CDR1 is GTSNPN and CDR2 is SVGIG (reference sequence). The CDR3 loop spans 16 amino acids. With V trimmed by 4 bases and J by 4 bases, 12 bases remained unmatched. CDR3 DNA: TGTGCCTGGAACGCACCCCGGCGGGAGATCACCGGGGAGCTGTTTTTT. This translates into CAWNAPRREITGELFF.

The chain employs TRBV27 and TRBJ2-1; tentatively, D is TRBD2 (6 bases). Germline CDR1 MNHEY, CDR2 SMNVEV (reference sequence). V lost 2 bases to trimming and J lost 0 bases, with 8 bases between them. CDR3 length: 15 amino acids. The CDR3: CASSLAGSSYNEQFF. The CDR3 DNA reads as TGTGCCAGCAGTTTAGCGGGGAGCTCCTACAATGAGCAGTTCTTC.

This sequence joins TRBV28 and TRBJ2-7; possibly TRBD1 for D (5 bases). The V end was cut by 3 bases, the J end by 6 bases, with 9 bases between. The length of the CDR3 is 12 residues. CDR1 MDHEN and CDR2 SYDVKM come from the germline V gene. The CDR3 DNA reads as TGTGCCAGCAGTTTCCTGGGGCTCGAGCAGTACTTC. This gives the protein CASSFLGLEQYF.

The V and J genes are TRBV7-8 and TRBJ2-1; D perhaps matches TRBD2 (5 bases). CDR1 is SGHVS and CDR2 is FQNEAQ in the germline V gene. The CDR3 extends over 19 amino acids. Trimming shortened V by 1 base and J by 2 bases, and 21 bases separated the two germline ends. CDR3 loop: CASSLVRGSGRGPYNEQFF. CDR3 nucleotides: TGTGCCAGCAGCTTAGTACGTGGGAGTGGGAGAGGACCCTACAATGAGCAGTTCTTC.